These 26 T cell receptor beta chains share one sample of origin, sequenced in a study of blood T cell repertoires in COVID-19. Sequencing was performed with immunoSEQ multiplex PCR; in TCRdb, only in-frame clones are kept and a portion is missing. The data contain around 44,000 clones, about 90% of them singletons. Specimen: peripheral blood. These receptors were obtained from a human donor in a cohort sampled during active COVID-19.

The V and J genes are TRBV7-9 and TRBJ2-1; D call uncertain. The CDR3 covers 15 residues. Germline V gene data show CDR1 as SEHNR and CDR2 as FQNEAQ (reference sequence). V shed 4 bases and J shed 0 bases, with 10 bases lying between them. CDR3 nucleotides: TGTGCCAGCAGCTCAAGCGCTACCTCCTACAATGAGCAGTTCTTC. It yields the protein CASSSSATSYNEQFF.

The chain couples TRBV5-6 to TRBJ2-1; D is perhaps TRBD2 (6 bases). The germline CDR1 and CDR2 sequences are SGHDT and YYEEEE. The V end lost 4 bases, the J end lost 9 bases, and 20 bases lay between the germline ends. The CDR3 is 15 amino acids. CDR3 region: CASSRAGTGAVEQFF. In DNA, the CDR3 is TGTGCCAGCAGCCGAGCCGGGACTGGTGCGGTTGAGCAGTTCTTC.

The rearrangement joins TRBV28 to TRBJ1-2; 8 nucleotides line up with TRBD1. Looked up from germline, CDR1 is MDHEN and CDR2 is SYDVKM. V lost 8 bases, J lost 4 bases, and 6 bases stayed unmatched. CDR3 size: 13 residues. The CDR3 nucleotides read TGTGCCAGCGTATACAGGGGGGGCTATGGCTACACCTTC. Translating gives CASVYRGGYGYTF.

This chain uses TRBV7-2 with TRBJ2-2, with D unclear. Germline lookup yields CDR1 SGHTA and CDR2 FQGNSA. Between the trimmed V and J ends, which lost 8 bases and 1 base, there was a span of 11 bases. The CDR3 runs to 14 residues. The CDR3 DNA follows: TGTGCCAGCGTTAGCAATTGGAACACCGGGGAGCTGTTTTTT. Its translation: CASVSNWNTGELFF.

V is TRBV9 and J is TRBJ1-4; a weak D match, TRBD1 (5 bases). Germline assignment: CDR1 SGDLS and CDR2 YYNGEE. There are 15 residues in the CDR3. With 0 bases removed from V and 7 bases from J, the gap between germline ends came to 13 bases. This CDR3 is CASSVAEGVGEKLFF. The CDR3 nucleotides are TGTGCCAGCAGCGTAGCTGAAGGGGTAGGTGAAAAACTGTTTTTT.

As for this clone: Compared with germline, one end of the junction differs, possibly owing to a read error. The chain links TRBV2 to TRBJ2-7, with TRBD2 identical over 13 bases. The CDR3 is made up of 15 amino acids. Germline V gene lookup returns CDR1 SNHLY and CDR2 FYNNEI. This chain's CDR3 is CASLQGGLAGSSPPF. Written as DNA, the CDR3 is TGTGCCAGCCTACAGGGGGGACTAGCGGGATCGTCCCCCCCCTTC.

The V and J genes are TRBV4-1 and TRBJ2-7, with a possible D match to TRBD1 (6 bases). Germline V gene data show CDR1 as MGHRA and CDR2 as YSYEKL. The V end lost 2 bases, the J end lost 3 bases, and 14 bases lay between the germline ends. The CDR3 is 15 amino acids. The CDR3 DNA reads as TGCGCCAGCAGCCAATCGCCACAGGGTAGCTACGAGCAGTACTTC. Residues: CASSQSPQGSYEQYF.

The chain recombines TRBV4-3 with TRBJ1-6; D gene uncertain. The CDR3 length is 14 residues. V lost 2 bases, J lost 8 bases, and 10 bases lay in between. CDR1 is LGHNA and CDR2 is YSLEER in the germline V gene. CDR3 loop: CASSQSVAHSPLHF. DNA for the CDR3: TGCGCCAGCAGCCAATCAGTCGCCCATTCACCCCTCCACTTT.

Comments on this clone: Germline is not matched at one junction end, which may reflect a read error. CDR3 nucleotides: TGTACCAGCAGTTACATGGAGTTGGACACTGAAGCTTTCTTT. Translated, it gives CTSSYMELDTEAFF. V gene TRBV6-6 combines with J gene TRBJ1-1; D is undetermined. Per the germline V gene, CDR1 is MNHNY and CDR2 is SVGAGI (reference sequence). The CDR3 covers 14 residues.

The genes are TRBV6-2 or TRBV6-3 and TRBJ2-3, with 7 nucleotides matching TRBD2. The V gene's germline CDR1 is MNHEY and CDR2 SVGEGT. The CDR3 extends over 14 amino acids. V lost 6 bases to trimming and J lost 0 bases; unmatched junction nucleotides: 3. CDR3 sequence: CASSPGLSTDTQYF. In nucleotides, the CDR3 is TGTGCCAGCAGCCCGGGACTAAGCACAGATACGCAGTATTTT.

V usage is TRBV19 and J usage is TRBJ2-7; TRBD2 agrees at 8 bases. Germline-derived CDR1 and CDR2 are LNHDA and SQIVND (reference sequence). This CDR3 comprises 18 residues. With V trimmed by 5 bases and J by 6 bases, 21 bases remained unmatched. Written as DNA, the CDR3 is TGTGCCAGTAGTTCCCTCAGGCCGGGCGGGAGGCGCGGAGTCGAGCAGTACTTC. Its translation: CASSSLRPGGRRGVEQYF.

V usage is TRBV30 and J usage is TRBJ1-1; 7 bases fit TRBD1. V shed 0 bases and J 4 bases; nucleotides not matched to a gene: 11. The CDR3 runs to 16 residues. CDR1 is GTSNPN, CDR2 SVGIG, per germline (reference sequence). CDR3 bases: TGTGCCTGGAGTGTATTACGACAGGGTCAGGCCACTGAAGCTTTCTTT. This gives the protein CAWSVLRQGQATEAFF.

This clone was seen a handful of times. The gene calls are TRBV9 and TRBJ1-6; D is unclear. V shed 0 bases and J shed 7 bases, with 14 bases lying between them. CDR3 length: 16 amino acids. Germline V gives CDR1 SGDLS, CDR2 YYNGEE. CDR3 DNA sequence: TGTGCCAGCAGCGTAGAAAGTCAGACTTTAAATTCACCCCTCCACTTT. It specifies CASSVESQTLNSPLHF.

The rearrangement uses TRBV7-2 and TRBJ1-1; D possibly corresponds to TRBD1 (5 bases). The V end lost 5 bases, the J end lost 3 bases, and 19 bases lay between the germline ends. The CDR3 spans 16 residues. Per the germline V gene, CDR1 is SGHTA and CDR2 is FQGNSA. For the CDR3, the DNA is TGTGCCAGCAGCCAAGGGAGGGGCGCCGGGGACACTGAAGCTTTCTTT. This translates into CASSQGRGAGDTEAFF.

Notes on this clone: Mismatch with germline at one junction end may stem from a read error. The chain couples TRBV4-1 to TRBJ1-4; the D is unclear. Germline CDR1 is MGHRA and CDR2 is YSYEKL. The CDR3 has 15 amino acids. The CDR3 DNA reads as TGCGCCAGCAGACAAGCCTTGGGGAGTAATCAAAAACTGTTTTTT. Translated, it gives CASRQALGSNQKLFF.

The gene calls are TRBV5-6 and TRBJ1-5; perhaps TRBD1 as D (6 bases). This CDR3 comprises 14 residues. Germline assignment: CDR1 SGHDT and CDR2 YYEEEE. Trimming removed 4 bases from V and 3 bases from J, with 11 bases in between. For the CDR3, the DNA is TGTGCCAGCAGCGGGGGGGGCCTCAATCAGCCCCAGCATTTT. Protein sequence: CASSGGGLNQPQHF.

The chain carries TRBV2 and TRBJ1-5, with D possibly being TRBD1 (6 bases). V was pared by 7 bases and J by 7 bases, with 26 bases between. CDR1 and CDR2 (germline): SNHLY, FYNNEI. The CDR3 spans 17 residues. The DNA of the CDR3 is TGTGCCAGCATGAAGGGGGGGCCAGGGGTCGGAGGACAGCCCCAGCATTTT. Protein sequence: CASMKGGPGVGGQPQHF.

The chain recombines TRBV5-4 with TRBJ2-3, with D possibly being TRBD2 (6 bases). CDR1 and CDR2 (germline): SGHNT, YYREEE (reference sequence). V dropped 2 bases and J dropped 4 bases, with 14 bases sitting between them. The CDR3 loop spans 15 amino acids. The CDR3 is CASSFGRTTSDTQYF. CDR3 nucleotides: TGTGCCAGCAGCTTCGGGCGGACTACTTCAGATACGCAGTATTTT.

The rearrangement links TRBV7-3 to TRBJ2-1, with D perhaps matching TRBD1 (5 bases). There are 15 residues in the CDR3. V was shortened by 5 bases and J by 5 bases, with 16 bases between the two germline ends. The germline V gene has CDR1 SGHTA and CDR2 FQGTGA. The CDR3 DNA follows: TGTGCCAGCAGCCCATACCCAGGGCAGAACAATGAGCAGTTCTTC. Amino acid sequence: CASSPYPGQNNEQFF.

The rearrangement links TRBV5-6 to TRBJ1-6; possible D gene TRBD1, 5 bases. Germline CDR1 is SGHDT and CDR2 is YYEEEE. The V and J ends lost 3 bases and 11 bases respectively, with 15 bases between them. The CDR3 has 14 residues. CDR3 DNA sequence: TGTGCCAGCAGCTACGGGAGGGGTAGAGCACCCCTCCACTTT. Protein product: CASSYGRGRAPLHF.

The V gene is TRBV3-1 (or the pseudogene TRBV3-2), the J gene TRBJ1-5, with D possibly matching TRBD1 (5 bases). The V gene lost 1 base and the J gene lost 6 bases, with 19 bases spanning the gap. This CDR3 comprises 17 residues. Germline V gives CDR1 LGHDT, CDR2 YNNKEL (reference sequence). Here the CDR3 reads CASSQVPVGGGGQPQHF. The CDR3 DNA is TGTGCCAGCAGCCAAGTTCCGGTGGGGGGAGGCGGTCAGCCCCAGCATTTT.

The genes are TRBV6-2 or TRBV6-3 and TRBJ1-1; tentative D call: TRBD1 (5 bases). The CDR3 has 12 amino acids. The V gene lost 6 bases and the J gene lost 14 bases, with 19 bases spanning the gap. Germline V lookup: CDR1 MNHEY, CDR2 SVGEGT. CDR3 DNA: TGTGCCAGCAGCCGGACCCAGGGATTTAACTTCTTT. Translated: CASSRTQGFNFF.

The J gene is TRBJ2-7, the V gene TRBV3-1 (or the pseudogene TRBV3-2), with 7 bases aligning to TRBD2. This CDR3 has 15 residues. Germline V gene lookup returns CDR1 LGHDT and CDR2 YNNKEL (reference sequence). V was pared by 1 base and J by 0 bases, with 3 bases of the junction left unmatched. DNA for the CDR3: TGTGCCAGCAGCCAAGGGGGACTAAACTCCTACGAGCAGTACTTC. Protein product: CASSQGGLNSYEQYF.

The V and J genes are TRBV5-1 and TRBJ2-6; D remains ambiguous. CDR1 is SGHRS and CDR2 is YFSETQ in the germline V gene. Trimming left V 4 bases short and J 4 bases short, with 6 bases between. This CDR3 is 13 amino acids long. The CDR3 here is CASSLEGANVLTF. CDR3 in DNA: TGCGCCAGCAGCCTCGAGGGGGCCAACGTCCTGACTTTC.

This sequence joins TRBV6-5 and TRBJ1-2, with D unclear. Between the trimmed V and J ends, which lost 7 bases and 4 bases, there was a span of 7 bases. This CDR3 region has 11 residues. In germline, CDR1 is MNHEY, CDR2 SVGAGI. In nucleotides, the CDR3 is TGTGCCAGCAACTCCGGCTATGGCTACACCTTC. Translated: CASNSGYGYTF.

This rearrangement joins TRBV6-5 to TRBJ1-3; unclear D gene. Germline values: CDR1 MNHEY, CDR2 SVGAGI. The CDR3 is made up of 15 amino acids. V lost 2 bases and J 0 bases, leaving 8 bases between the germline ends. CDR3 residues: CASSYLASSGNTIYF. The DNA of the CDR3 is TGTGCCAGCAGTTACCTAGCCAGCTCTGGAAACACCATATATTTT.